Shown below are 3 T cell receptor beta chains from a single sample sequenced in a study of OX40 agonist ivuxolimab in advanced cancers. Measured with immunoSEQ multiplex PCR; TCRdb has only the in-frame clones, and not every one. Of fewer than 80,000 clones detected, 80% to 90% appear once; the ten largest clones hold around 4.1%. Material: CD4+ or CD8+ T cells sorted from blood, obtained in a trial of the OX40 agonist ivuxolimab. These receptors were collected from an adult with an advanced solid tumor such as melanoma, head and neck, liver or kidney cancer.

In this sample, this clone turned up once. The rearrangement uses TRBV6-5 and TRBJ1-3; D might be TRBD1 (6 bases). Germline V gene lookup returns CDR1 MNHEY and CDR2 SVGAGI. The CDR3 is made up of 15 amino acids. V was shortened by 6 bases and J by 0 bases, with 12 bases between the two germline ends. In nucleotides, the CDR3 is TGTGCCAGCAGCCCTCAGGGGTACTCTGGAAACACCATATATTTT. Translation gives CASSPQGYSGNTIYF.

The rearrangement joins TRBV11-2 to TRBJ2-2; D not certain. Between the trimmed V and J ends, which lost 3 bases and 3 bases, there was a span of 8 bases. Germline assignment: CDR1 SGHAT and CDR2 FQNNGV. The CDR3 runs to 14 residues. This CDR3 reads CASSLGRHTGELFF. The CDR3 DNA is TGTGCCAGCAGCTTGGGTCGGCACACCGGGGAGCTGTTTTTT.

V is TRBV6-1 and J is TRBJ2-7; D perhaps matches TRBD1 (5 bases). The CDR3 covers 12 residues. The germline V gene has CDR1 MNHNS and CDR2 SASEGT. The V and J ends lost 6 bases and 3 bases respectively, with 9 bases between them. CDR3 sequence reads: CASSLTVYEQYF. DNA of the CDR3: TGTGCCAGCAGCTTGACAGTCTACGAGCAGTACTTC.